This TCR beta chain was sequenced for a study of T-cell reconstitution after alpha-beta-depleted transplantation in children. This clonotype was recorded a few times. TCRbeta library construction was performed incorporating unique molecular identifiers. TCRdb fed the PCR reads into MiXCR, producing one record per CDR3 protein. This sample yields roughly 490,000 distinct CDR3 sequences, of which about an eighth are seen a single time; 14% belongs to the top ten. Trimming pared 5 bases from V and 7 bases from J, leaving 14 bases between. The CDR3 totals 13 residues. This material consisted of PBMCs, mostly from graft donor cells, taken 180 days after TCRalphabeta/CD19-depleted stem cell transplant. The chain has TRBV12-3 or TRBV12-4 and TRBJ1-2; no definite D call. This sequence originates from a female patient between 2 and 10 years old who had a stem cell transplant for aplastic anemia, so the T cells may come from the graft donor. CDR3 protein: CASSPKPRFGYTF. CDR3 DNA: TGTGCCAGCAGTCCTAAGCCGCGTTTTGGCTACACCTTC.